The rows below give T cell receptor beta chains drawn from one sample of a study of regulatory T cells in long-lasting Graves disease. TCRdb recomputed calls from the multiplex PCR reads with MiXCR, one row per CDR3 protein. This sample has roughly 560,000 distinct CDR3 sequences; about 15% occur once, and the top ten carry roughly 25%. The sample was also linked to a second study, of T cells in Graves' hyperthyroidism and ophthalmopathy.

Sequences were derived from peripheral blood mononuclear cells (PBMCs), sampled at new diagnosis, from a patient treated with antithyroid drugs. These receptor sequences come from a middle-aged woman with Graves disease. The CDR3 runs from the conserved cysteine through the conserved F or W. D genes are given only for firm matches. The size field is filled for only some rows; it gives once, few, many or a size class.

clone_size: NA; d_call: TRBD1; j_call: TRBJ2-7; v_call: TRBV20-1; cdr3_aa: CSATSRTGTSYEQYF; cdr3_nt: TGCAGTGCGACATCCAGGACAGGGACATCCTACGAGCAGTACTTC
clone_size: many; d_call: TRBD1; j_call: TRBJ1-6; v_call: TRBV28; cdr3_aa: CASTPGQPNSPLHF; cdr3_nt: TGTGCCAGCACCCCGGGACAGCCAAATTCACCCCTCCACTTT
clone_size: many; d_call: TRBD1; j_call: TRBJ2-3; v_call: TRBV7-3; cdr3_aa: CASSSGQDNTQYF; cdr3_nt: TGTGCCAGCAGCTCTGGACAGGACAATACGCAGTATTTT
clone_size: NA; d_call: NA; j_call: TRBJ1-1; v_call: TRBV19; cdr3_aa: CASNPTPTQTGPVNTEAFF; cdr3_nt: TGTGCCAGTAACCCTACTCCCACCCAAACAGGGCCGGTGAACACTGAAGCTTTCTTT
clone_size: few; d_call: TRBD1; j_call: TRBJ2-4; v_call: TRBV11-2; cdr3_aa: CASSDDYRGKDIQYF; cdr3_nt: TGTGCCAGCAGTGACGATTACAGGGGAAAGGACATTCAGTACTTC
clone_size: few; d_call: TRBD1; j_call: TRBJ2-7; v_call: TRBV6-5; cdr3_aa: CASSYSTSGQGAHEQYF; cdr3_nt: TGTGCCAGCAGTTACTCGACGTCAGGACAGGGGGCCCACGAGCAGTACTTC
clone_size: many; d_call: NA; j_call: TRBJ1-1; v_call: TRBV2; cdr3_aa: CASLASPHTWAFF; cdr3_nt: TGTGCCAGCCTGGCTTCTCCCCATACTTGGGCTTTCTTT
clone_size: many; d_call: TRBD2; j_call: TRBJ2-3; v_call: TRBV20-1; cdr3_aa: CSARDLLGGGTDTQYF; cdr3_nt: TGCAGTGCTAGAGATCTCTTGGGGGGGGGCACAGATACGCAGTATTTT
clone_size: NA; d_call: TRBD1; j_call: TRBJ1-5; v_call: TRBV28; cdr3_aa: CASRPTGGPDQPQHF; cdr3_nt: TGTGCCAGCAGGCCCACAGGGGGCCCAGATCAGCCCCAGCATTTT
clone_size: NA; d_call: TRBD2; j_call: TRBJ2-2; v_call: TRBV4-2; cdr3_aa: CASSQPSGGAGELFF; cdr3_nt: TGTGCCAGCAGCCAACCCAGCGGGGGGGCCGGGGAGCTGTTTTTT
clone_size: many; d_call: NA; j_call: TRBJ1-4; v_call: TRBV30; cdr3_aa: CACWDFQRLTNEKLFF; cdr3_nt: TGTGCCTGTTGGGATTTTCAAAGGCTGACTAATGAAAAACTGTTTTTT
clone_size: few; d_call: TRBD1; j_call: TRBJ2-3; v_call: TRBV29-1; cdr3_aa: CSWDRGTDTQYF; cdr3_nt: TGCAGCTGGGACAGGGGGACAGATACGCAGTATTTT
clone_size: few; d_call: TRBD1; j_call: TRBJ2-3; v_call: TRBV28; cdr3_aa: CASSSSTGGRTDTQYF; cdr3_nt: TGTGCCAGCAGTTCCTCGACAGGGGGGAGGACAGATACGCAGTATTTT
clone_size: NA; d_call: NA; j_call: TRBJ1-5; v_call: TRBV5-5; cdr3_aa: CASSFDYGGANQPQHF; cdr3_nt: TGTGCCAGCAGCTTTGATTACGGGGGGGCTAATCAGCCCCAGCATTTT
clone_size: many; d_call: NA; j_call: TRBJ1-2; v_call: TRBV7-8; cdr3_aa: CASSHLPGTKGYTF; cdr3_nt: TGTGCCAGCAGTCACCTCCCCGGGACGAAAGGCTACACCTTC
clone_size: many; d_call: NA; j_call: TRBJ1-1; v_call: TRBV6-5; cdr3_aa: CASSYFGDGEIF; cdr3_nt: TGTGCCAGCAGTTACTTCGGGGACGGGGAGATCTTT
clone_size: many; d_call: NA; j_call: TRBJ2-1; v_call: TRBV2; cdr3_aa: CASSLDLNEQFF; cdr3_nt: TGTGCCAGCAGCTTAGACCTCAATGAGCAGTTCTTC
clone_size: many; d_call: TRBD1; j_call: TRBJ2-1; v_call: TRBV9; cdr3_aa: CASSVSGGYENEQFF; cdr3_nt: TGTGCCAGCAGCGTCTCAGGGGGATATGAGAATGAGCAGTTCTTC
clone_size: many; d_call: NA; j_call: TRBJ1-1; v_call: TRBV28; cdr3_aa: CASRIEQALAEAFF; cdr3_nt: TGTGCCAGCCGCATAGAACAGGCTCTCGCTGAAGCTTTCTTT
clone_size: NA; d_call: TRBD2; j_call: TRBJ2-7; v_call: TRBV5-1; cdr3_aa: CASSFRTGGGGPSYEQYF; cdr3_nt: TGCGCCAGCAGCTTCCGAACAGGAGGCGGGGGGCCCTCCTACGAGCAGTACTTC